These T cell receptor beta chains were read from a single sample in a study of T cell responses to AZD1222 COVID-19 vaccine. Sequencing was performed with immunoSEQ multiplex PCR; in TCRdb, only in-frame clones are kept and a portion is missing. The data contain about 140,000 clones, 85% to 95% of them singletons. Material: peripheral blood, obtained 28 days after the second AZD1222 dose. These receptors all stem from an adult who received the AZD1222 COVID-19 vaccine. The CDR3 runs from the conserved cysteine through the conserved F or W. Each record gives: CDR3 length, D gene, V gene, J gene, clone size, CDR3 protein, CDR3 DNA. D genes are given only for firm matches. Size is omitted from some rows. Given values are once, few, many or a class for expanded clones.

CDR3 length: 13
D gene: .
V gene: TRBV15
J gene: TRBJ1-2
clone size: .
CDR3 protein: CATSRDRGERYTF
CDR3 DNA: TGTGCCACCAGCAGAGATCGCGGGGAACGCTACACCTTC

CDR3 length: 19
D gene: .
V gene: TRBV10-1
J gene: TRBJ1-5
clone size: .
CDR3 protein: CASRAEKGRLLQVDQPQHF
CDR3 DNA: TGCGCCAGCAGGGCCGAGAAAGGTCGACTGCTCCAGGTAGATCAGCCCCAGCATTTT

CDR3 length: 12
D gene: .
V gene: TRBV6-1
J gene: TRBJ2-1
clone size: .
CDR3 protein: CASSEAHNEQFF
CDR3 DNA: TGTGCCAGCAGTGAAGCTCACAATGAGCAGTTCTTC

CDR3 length: 16
D gene: .
V gene: TRBV7-8
J gene: TRBJ1-6
clone size: .
CDR3 protein: CASSPSRAGMDSPLHF
CDR3 DNA: TGTGCCAGCAGCCCCTCCAGGGCAGGAATGGATTCACCCCTCCACTTT

CDR3 length: 14
D gene: .
V gene: TRBV7-9
J gene: TRBJ1-1
clone size: .
CDR3 protein: CASSSQRTNTEAFF
CDR3 DNA: TGTGCCAGCAGCTCACAGAGAACGAACACTGAAGCTTTCTTT

CDR3 length: 14
D gene: .
V gene: TRBV29-1
J gene: TRBJ2-7
clone size: .
CDR3 protein: CSVAPGTGSYEQYF
CDR3 DNA: TGCAGCGTCGCTCCAGGGACCGGCTCCTACGAGCAGTACTTC

CDR3 length: 13
D gene: .
V gene: TRBV7-9
J gene: TRBJ2-1
clone size: .
CDR3 protein: CASSGGQDNEQFF
CDR3 DNA: TGTGCCAGCAGTGGAGGGCAGGACAATGAGCAGTTCTTC

CDR3 length: 13
D gene: TRBD1
V gene: TRBV25-1
J gene: TRBJ1-2
clone size: .
CDR3 protein: CASSAGQGVGYTF
CDR3 DNA: TGTGCCAGCAGTGCAGGACAGGGGGTTGGCTACACCTTC

CDR3 length: 15
D gene: TRBD2
V gene: TRBV30
J gene: TRBJ2-3
clone size: .
CDR3 protein: CAWSYTSGAKDTQYF
CDR3 DNA: TGTGCCTGGAGTTATACTAGCGGGGCCAAGGATACGCAGTATTTT

CDR3 length: 14
D gene: .
V gene: TRBV2
J gene: TRBJ2-3
clone size: .
CDR3 protein: CANRAGTSTDTQYF
CDR3 DNA: TGTGCCAACAGGGCAGGGACTAGCACAGATACGCAGTATTTT

CDR3 length: 14
D gene: .
V gene: TRBV18
J gene: TRBJ2-1
clone size: .
CDR3 protein: CASSPQTGYNEQFF
CDR3 DNA: TGTGCCAGCTCACCCCAGACAGGATACAATGAGCAGTTCTTC

CDR3 length: 19
D gene: .
V gene: TRBV19
J gene: TRBJ2-4
clone size: .
CDR3 protein: CASSLQQGGSVVAKNIQYF
CDR3 DNA: TGTGCCAGTTCCTTACAACAGGGTGGTTCGGTGGTTGCCAAAAACATTCAGTACTTC

CDR3 length: 15
D gene: TRBD2
V gene: TRBV27
J gene: TRBJ2-3
clone size: .
CDR3 protein: CASTSGGRAADTQYF
CDR3 DNA: TGTGCCAGCACCTCGGGCGGGAGGGCGGCAGATACGCAGTATTTT

CDR3 length: 13
D gene: .
V gene: TRBV6-5
J gene: TRBJ1-5
clone size: .
CDR3 protein: CASSQRGDQPQHF
CDR3 DNA: TGTGCCAGCAGTCAAAGGGGTGATCAGCCCCAGCATTTT

CDR3 length: 17
D gene: .
V gene: TRBV27
J gene: TRBJ1-4
clone size: once
CDR3 protein: CASSLLGSRTRNEKLFF
CDR3 DNA: TGTGCCAGCAGTTTATTAGGGAGCCGTACCCGGAATGAAAAACTGTTTTTT

CDR3 length: 15
D gene: TRBD1
V gene: TRBV19
J gene: TRBJ1-2
clone size: once
CDR3 protein: CASNPAGDRGYGYTF
CDR3 DNA: TGTGCCAGTAACCCAGCGGGGGACAGGGGATATGGCTACACCTTC

CDR3 length: 13
D gene: .
V gene: TRBV12-3/TRBV12-4
J gene: TRBJ2-7
clone size: .
CDR3 protein: CASSLGTEYEQYF
CDR3 DNA: TGTGCCAGCAGTTTAGGGACTGAATACGAGCAGTACTTC

CDR3 length: 13
D gene: .
V gene: TRBV28
J gene: TRBJ1-2
clone size: .
CDR3 protein: CASSLYGVYGYTF
CDR3 DNA: TGTGCCAGCAGTTTATACGGAGTCTATGGCTACACCTTC

CDR3 length: 14
D gene: .
V gene: TRBV6-5
J gene: TRBJ2-1
clone size: .
CDR3 protein: CASSPNWSYNEQFF
CDR3 DNA: TGTGCCAGCAGCCCCAATTGGTCCTACAATGAGCAGTTCTTC

CDR3 length: 15
D gene: .
V gene: TRBV3-1/TRBV3-2
J gene: TRBJ1-2
clone size: .
CDR3 protein: CASSQEADQVYGYTF
CDR3 DNA: TGTGCCAGCAGCCAAGAGGCAGACCAAGTCTATGGCTACACCTTC